The clone carrying this T cell receptor beta chain came up a few times. The CDR3 spans 15 residues. Trimming took 3 bases from V and 2 from J; bases not matched to a gene: 5. Per the germline V gene, CDR1 is SGDLS and CDR2 is YYNGEE. TCRdb's table, derived via immunoSEQ multiplex PCR, lists solely in-frame clones and lacks some. The sample has 90,000 to 100,000 clones, around nine tenths seen once. This sample was taken from a study of OX40 agonist ivuxolimab in advanced cancers. Blood specimens came from baseline, cycle 4 day 1, and cycle 7 day 1. The sample was CD4+ or CD8+ T cells sorted from blood, taken in a trial of the OX40 agonist ivuxolimab. The chain is built from TRBV9 and TRBJ2-1; the match to TRBD1 covers 7 bases. The receptor was isolated from an adult with an advanced solid tumor such as melanoma, head and neck, liver or kidney cancer. CDR3 bases: TGTGCCAGCAGCGATACAGGGGTCGCCTACAATGAGCAGTTCTTC. It encodes CASSDTGVAYNEQFF.